This T cell receptor (beta chain) is drawn from a study of blood T cells in healthy people across ages. Overall study results and limits: A strong correlation was seen between TCR beta diversity and naive T cell percentage.

Concerning this clonotype itself: The antigen is not known.

Together with a sample-barcoded 5' primer, a J-beta primer mix was included in a second PCR lasting about 7 to 11 cycles. Using its own MiXCR run on the 5' RACE reads, TCRdb lists one record per CDR3 protein. The profile shows approximately 730,000 distinct CDR3 sequences, 53% of them singletons. Germline V CDR1 and CDR2: DFQATT, SNEGSKA (reference sequence). V shed 6 bases and J 5 bases; nucleotides not matched to a gene: 11. The length of the CDR3 is 16 residues. Each donor had around 9.2 milliliters of peripheral blood drawn. This sequence originates from a man of 80 years or more in good health. The sequenced material came from blood. The chain couples TRBV20-1 to TRBJ2-4; TRBD2 matches 12 bases. CDR3 amino acids: CSAPSLAGGGENIQYF. The CDR3 nucleotides are TGCAGTGCCCCCAGTCTAGCGGGAGGGGGAGAAAACATTCAGTACTTC.